The 20 T cell receptor beta chains presented below share a single source sample, sequenced in a study of T cells after yellow fever vaccination. TCRdb re-called the 5' RACE reads through MiXCR, storing one row per CDR3 protein. The sample carries 150,000 or so distinct CDR3 sequences, around 9% recorded once. Source: CD8+ T cells sorted from PBMCs, taken 45 days after the yellow fever booster vaccination. The receptors come from a man aged 18 to 30 who received the YFV17D yellow fever vaccine.

The chain recombines TRBV12-3 or TRBV12-4 with TRBJ2-5, with a weak D call TRBD1 (5 bases). The CDR3 is made up of 14 amino acids. V lost 7 bases to trimming and J lost 2 bases, with 14 bases between them. Here the CDR3 DNA reads TGTGCCAGCACCGGTTTGGGGCCACAAGAGACCCAGTACTTC. Translation: CASTGLGPQETQYF.

The sample holds many counts of this clonotype. The chain uses TRBV9 and TRBJ2-3, with 7 bases identical to TRBD1. The CDR3 runs 16 residues. V shed 2 bases, J shed 2 bases, and the junction held 8 bases outside the gene matches. Germline CDR1 and CDR2: SGDLS and YYNGEE. CDR3 loop: CASSVARDRVTDTQYF. In DNA form, the CDR3 reads TGTGCCAGCAGCGTGGCCCGGGACAGAGTCACAGATACGCAGTATTTT.

CDR3 sequence reads: CASSQRRDSSSYEQYF. DNA of the CDR3: TGTGCCAGCAGCCAACGTCGGGACTCGAGCTCCTACGAGCAGTACTTC. This chain connects TRBV3-1 to TRBJ2-7, with D perhaps TRBD2 (6 bases). CDR1 LGHDT and CDR2 YNNKEL come from the germline V gene (reference sequence). This CDR3 spans 16 amino acids. Between the trimmed V and J ends, which lost 2 bases and 0 bases, there was a span of 14 bases.

This clonotype was recorded many times. The chain links TRBV4-1 to TRBJ1-4, with D perhaps matching TRBD1 (5 bases). With 3 bases removed from V and 8 bases from J, the gap between germline ends came to 22 bases. Germline V gene sequence: CDR1 MGHRA, CDR2 YSYEKL. The CDR3 length is 17 residues. CDR3 protein: CASSQVPGLWTWEKLFF. DNA of the CDR3: TGCGCCAGCAGCCAGGTCCCGGGACTCTGGACCTGGGAAAAACTGTTTTTT.

The chain is built from TRBV7-9 and TRBJ1-3, with 9 bases lining up with TRBD1. Germline CDR1 is SEHNR and CDR2 is FQNEAQ (reference sequence). The CDR3 has 17 residues. J lost 0 bases, V lost 0 bases, and 3 bases had no gene match. The CDR3 loop reads CASSLAGQGRSGNTIYF. The CDR3 DNA reads as TGTGCCAGCAGCTTAGCGGGACAGGGCCGCTCTGGAAACACCATATATTTT. The variable domain in full, with the rest retrieved from reference TRBV7-9 and TRBJ1-3, is DTGVSQNPRHKITKRGQNVTFRCDPISEHNRLYWYRQTLGQGPEFLTYFQNEAQLEKSRLLSDRFSAERPKGSFSTLEIQRTEQGDSAMYLCASSLAGQGRSGNTIYFGEGSWLTVV.

This clonotype was detected a few times. The chain is built from TRBV6-2 or TRBV6-3 and TRBJ2-1; either TRBD1 or TRBD2 may fit D (5 bases each). The V end lost 7 bases, the J end lost 0 bases, and 13 bases lay between the germline ends. The CDR3 has 15 residues. CDR1 and CDR2 (germline): MNHEY, SVGEGT. In DNA, the CDR3 is TGTGCCAGCAAGGTGGGGGTTAGCTCCTACAATGAGCAGTTCTTC. Protein sequence: CASKVGVSSYNEQFF.

V and J are TRBV4-1 and TRBJ1-2; D call uncertain. There are 15 residues in the CDR3. The V gene lost 0 bases and the J gene lost 4 bases, with 12 bases spanning the gap. Germline-derived CDR1 and CDR2 are MGHRA and YSYEKL. This chain's CDR3 is CASSQDLGLGYGYTF. The CDR3 nucleotides are TGCGCCAGCAGCCAAGATCTGGGTCTCGGCTATGGCTACACCTTC.

This sequence joins TRBV12-3 or TRBV12-4 and TRBJ1-5, with unresolved D. The length of the CDR3 is 14 residues. Trimming stripped 5 bases from V and 5 bases from J, with 13 bases between. DNA for the CDR3: TGTGCCAGCAGTGTCGATCTTATGGATCAGCCCCAGCATTTT. Translating gives CASSVDLMDQPQHF.

This clonotype was counted at least ten times. The genes are TRBV29-1 and TRBJ2-5; no firm D call. The CDR3 has 11 amino acids. Germline loops: CDR1 SQVTM, CDR2 ANQGSEA. V was clipped by 1 base and J by 7 bases, with 7 bases between them. The CDR3 loop is CSVEAVGTQYF. For the CDR3, the DNA is TGCAGCGTTGAAGCAGTTGGGACCCAGTACTTC.

The chain links TRBV9 to TRBJ2-1; 12 bases line up with TRBD2. Germline trimming cut 4 bases from V and 5 bases from J; bases unmatched to any gene: 4. This CDR3 region has 15 residues. Germline loops: CDR1 SGDLS, CDR2 YYNGEE. CDR3: CASSPSGGGHNEQFF. CDR3 sequence (DNA): TGTGCCAGCAGCCCTAGCGGGGGGGGTCACAATGAGCAGTTCTTC.

This clonotype was counted between two and nine times. This chain links TRBV7-9 with TRBJ1-5, with D possibly matching TRBD1 (6 bases). V gave up 5 bases and J gave up 4 bases, with 15 bases separating them. The CDR3 sequence is 15 residues long. Germline-derived CDR1 and CDR2 are SEHNR and FQNEAQ (reference sequence). The CDR3 nucleotides are TGTGCCAGCAGCGCCGCAGGACAGACGAATCAGCCCCAGCATTTT. Its translation: CASSAAGQTNQPQHF.

In its sample, this clonotype was seen a few times. The rearrangement links TRBV7-8 to TRBJ2-1; no firm D call. Germline V lookup: CDR1 SGHVS, CDR2 FQNEAQ. This CDR3 comprises 13 residues. Trimming stripped 5 bases from V and 4 bases from J, with 9 bases between. The CDR3 DNA reads as TGTGCCAGCAGCCAAGTGGGGTACAATGAGCAGTTCTTC. Translating gives CASSQVGYNEQFF.

This clonotype appeared many times. This chain uses TRBV12-3 or TRBV12-4 with TRBJ1-1; D not certain. Trimming took 7 bases from V and 0 from J, leaving 9 bases between them. The length of the CDR3 is 13 residues. CDR3 sequence (DNA): TGTGCCAGCAACCCGGGATTGAACACTGAAGCTTTCTTT. This gives the protein CASNPGLNTEAFF.

The J gene is TRBJ2-3, the V gene TRBV5-1; 9 bases are a match to TRBD2. With V trimmed by 6 bases and J by 6 bases, 11 bases remained unmatched. This CDR3 contains 15 residues. Germline CDR1 SGHRS, CDR2 YFSETQ. CDR3 nucleotides: TGCGCCAGCACGACCGAGCGGGGGGCGGCGGATACGCAGTATTTT. The encoded protein is CASTTERGAADTQYF.

This clonotype was counted between two and nine times. The V call is TRBV19, the J call TRBJ1-2; weak D call: TRBD1 (5 bases). With 6 bases removed from V and 8 bases from J, the gap between germline ends came to 16 bases. Per the germline V gene, CDR1 is LNHDA and CDR2 is SQIVND (reference sequence). The length of the CDR3 is 13 residues. The DNA of the CDR3 is TGTGCCAGTAGCCCCGACAGACGCTACGGCTACACCTTC. This gives the protein CASSPDRRYGYTF.

There are a few counts of this clonotype. The gene calls are TRBV5-8 and TRBJ2-7, with D possibly TRBD2 on 7 matching bases. Trimming took 2 bases from V and 5 from J, leaving 11 bases between them. CDR1 is SGHTS, CDR2 YDEGEE, per germline. The CDR3 covers 13 residues. The CDR3 coding sequence is TGTGCCAGCAGCTTACCGGGGGGCCACGAGCAGTACGTC. It is translated as CASSLPGGHEQYV.

The chain joins TRBV10-3 to TRBJ2-2; TRBD1 matches at 7 bases. The CDR3 loop spans 14 amino acids. V shed 6 bases, J shed 5 bases, and the junction held 6 bases outside the gene matches. CDR1 and CDR2 from the germline V gene are ENHRY and SYGVKD. The CDR3 region is CAIRPGGSTGELFF. The CDR3 DNA sequence: TGTGCCATCAGACCAGGGGGATCAACCGGGGAGCTGTTTTTT.

The chain recombines TRBV27 with TRBJ1-4, with 7 bases identical to TRBD1. In germline, CDR1 is MNHEY, CDR2 SMNVEV (reference sequence). V shed 6 bases, J shed 8 bases, and the junction held 6 bases outside the gene matches. CDR3 size: 13 residues. Written as DNA, the CDR3 is TGTGCCAGCAGGGCTGACAGGGAGGAAAAACTGTTTTTT. It specifies CASRADREEKLFF.

In this sample, this clonotype turned up many times. The J gene is TRBJ2-7, the V gene TRBV29-1, with TRBD1 as a possible D gene (7 bases). V lost 4 bases, J lost 0 bases, and 13 bases lay in between. Germline CDR1 and CDR2: SQVTM and ANQGSEA. This CDR3 is built from 14 residues. The CDR3 sequence: CSVAGGTVSYEQYF. CDR3 in DNA: TGCAGCGTTGCCGGAGGGACAGTCTCCTACGAGCAGTACTTC.

This clonotype was seen more than once but under ten times. This chain connects TRBV20-1 to TRBJ2-2; 11 bases align to TRBD1. Germline values: CDR1 DFQATT, CDR2 SNEGSKA (reference sequence). The trim removed 0 bases at V and 5 bases at J, leaving 8 bases unmatched. The CDR3 spans 17 residues. DNA of the CDR3: TGCAGTGCTAGAGATGTGGTCGGACAGGGGGCGACCGGGGAGCTGTTTTTT. This codes for CSARDVVGQGATGELFF.